This T cell receptor (beta chain) came from a study of T cells after yellow fever vaccination. TCRdb used MiXCR to reprocess the 5' RACE reads, holding one entry per CDR3 protein. In the table there are 500,000 to 650,000 distinct CDR3 sequences, about 17% of which are singletons. The V end was cut by 0 bases, the J end by 6 bases, with 10 bases between. CDR1 and CDR2 (germline): SGHRS, YFSETQ. The CDR3 loop spans 15 amino acids. The sample here was PBMCs, taken about 5 days after the first yellow fever vaccination. V gene TRBV5-1 combines with J gene TRBJ1-6; D remains ambiguous. This clonotype originated in a man aged 18 to 29 who received the YFV17D yellow fever vaccine. The CDR3 region has the DNA TGCGCCAGCAGCTTGGGTCAAGGGTCTAATTCACCCCTCCACTTT. Translation: CASSLGQGSNSPLHF.